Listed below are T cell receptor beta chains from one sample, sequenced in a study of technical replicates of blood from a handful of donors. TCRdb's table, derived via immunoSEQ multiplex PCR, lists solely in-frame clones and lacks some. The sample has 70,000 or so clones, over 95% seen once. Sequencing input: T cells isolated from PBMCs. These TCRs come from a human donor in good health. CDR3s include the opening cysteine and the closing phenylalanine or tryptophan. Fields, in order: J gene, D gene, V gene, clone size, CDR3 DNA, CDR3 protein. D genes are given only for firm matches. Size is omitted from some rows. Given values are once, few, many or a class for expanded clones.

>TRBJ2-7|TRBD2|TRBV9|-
TGTGCCAGCAGCGTAGGGCCCGGGGGGGGTGAGCAGTACTTC
CASSVGPGGGEQYF
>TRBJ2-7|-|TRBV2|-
TGTGCCAGCAGTCCCCCCGGCGGGGAGCAGTACTTC
CASSPPGGEQYF
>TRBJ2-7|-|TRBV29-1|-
TGCAGCGTTCTGGCACCCTCCTACGAGCAGTACTTC
CSVLAPSYEQYF
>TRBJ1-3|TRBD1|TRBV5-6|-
TGTGCCAGCAGCCTAACAGGGGCGCTTACTGGAAACACCATATATTTT
CASSLTGALTGNTIYF
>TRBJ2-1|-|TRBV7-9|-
TGTGCCAGCACCGGGGAGAAGGAGCAGTTCTTC
CASTGEKEQFF
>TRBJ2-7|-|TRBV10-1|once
TGCGCCAGCAGTGAGTGGGCCCCAGGCGAGCAGTACTTC
CASSEWAPGEQYF
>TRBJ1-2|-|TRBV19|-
TGTGCCAGCCGCCCAGGACACAGGCTTTTCTATGGCTACACCTTC
CASRPGHRLFYGYTF
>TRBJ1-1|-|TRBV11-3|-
TGTGCCAGCAGCTTAGAATACAGCTTCTCCGCTGAAGCTTTCTTT
CASSLEYSFSAEAFF
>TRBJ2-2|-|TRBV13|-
TGTGCCAGCAGCTACGCGGAGAACACCGGGGAGCTGTTTTTT
CASSYAENTGELFF
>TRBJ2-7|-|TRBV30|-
TGTGCCTGGAGTGTACTGGGAGTGGGCGAGCAGTACTTC
CAWSVLGVGEQYF
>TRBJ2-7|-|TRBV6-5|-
TGTGCCAGCAGTTGGGGGGTCCTCAAAAACTACGAGCAGTACTTC
CASSWGVLKNYEQYF
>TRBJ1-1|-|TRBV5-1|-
TGCGCCAGCAGCTTGAGGGGGGGCACTGAAGCTTTCTTT
CASSLRGGTEAFF
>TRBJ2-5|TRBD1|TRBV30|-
TGTGCCGGAAACAGGGGCTTCGAGACCCAGTACTTC
CAGNRGFETQYF
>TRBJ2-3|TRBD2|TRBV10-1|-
TGCGCCATCACCACCGGGACTAGCGGAAGCACAGATACGCAGTATTTT
CAITTGTSGSTDTQYF
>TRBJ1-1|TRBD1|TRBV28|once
TGTGCCAGCAGTTCGCAGGACAGGTTAGCTTTCTTT
CASSSQDRLAFF